Following are 19 T cell receptor beta chains from one sample sequenced in a study of blood T cell repertoires in COVID-19. Sequencing was performed with immunoSEQ multiplex PCR; in TCRdb, only in-frame clones are kept and a portion is missing. Of 150,000 or so clones listed, roughly 83% were seen once; the top ten hold roughly 14%. Material: peripheral blood. The receptors were sampled from a man younger than 35 with active or convalescent COVID-19.

The chain couples TRBV27 to TRBJ2-1; perhaps TRBD2 as D (5 bases). With 3 bases removed from V and 0 bases from J, the gap between germline ends came to 9 bases. CDR1 is MNHEY and CDR2 is SMNVEV in the germline V gene (reference sequence). The CDR3 has 15 amino acids. The CDR3 coding sequence is TGTGCCAGCAGTTTTCGGGATTTCTCCTACAATGAGCAGTTCTTC. It encodes CASSFRDFSYNEQFF.

In DNA form, the CDR3 reads TGTGCCAGCAGTTTGACAAGAAACTACGAGCAGTACTTC. This codes for CASSLTRNYEQYF. V gene TRBV27 combines with J gene TRBJ2-7, with D unclear. Germline V gene sequence: CDR1 MNHEY, CDR2 SMNVEV (reference sequence). The V end lost 3 bases, the J end lost 3 bases, and 9 bases lay between the germline ends. The CDR3 sequence is 13 residues long.

The CDR3 spells CASSYVGPGHLQETQYF. DNA for the CDR3: TGTGCCAGCAGTTACGTAGGACCAGGGCACCTTCAAGAGACCCAGTACTTC. The rearrangement uses TRBV6-2 or TRBV6-3 and TRBJ2-5; D might be TRBD1 (5 bases). Trimming cost V 2 bases and J 2 bases, with 18 bases left between them. Germline CDR1 reads MNHEY; CDR2 reads SVGEGT. CDR3 length equals 17 residues.

V is TRBV10-3 and J is TRBJ1-1; 8 positions agree with TRBD1. The CDR3 has 15 amino acids. The V gene end was trimmed by 5 bases and the J gene end by 4 bases; junction bases not matched to a gene: 9. The V gene's germline CDR1 is ENHRY and CDR2 SYGVKD. CDR3 in amino acids: CAISTETGDLTEAFF. The CDR3 DNA reads TGTGCCATCAGTACGGAGACAGGGGACCTCACTGAAGCTTTCTTT.

The rearrangement uses TRBV6-2 or TRBV6-3 and TRBJ2-1; perhaps TRBD2 as D (6 bases). CDR3 length: 13 residues. Trimming took 0 bases from V and 9 from J, leaving 9 bases between them. Germline V gives CDR1 MNHEY, CDR2 SVGEGT. The chain's CDR3 is CASSYSTGSEQFF. In DNA, the CDR3 is TGTGCCAGCAGTTACTCTACCGGGAGTGAGCAGTTCTTC.

The chain carries TRBV2 and TRBJ2-2; D may be TRBD1 (6 bases). Trimming took off 3 bases at V and 6 bases at J, with 20 bases between the two ends. Germline-derived CDR1 and CDR2 are SNHLY and FYNNEI. There are 17 residues in the CDR3. The CDR3 nucleotides read TGTGCCAGCAGTGATGGCGACAGGAGGTCTAACGCCGGGGAGCTGTTTTTT. This translates into CASSDGDRRSNAGELFF.

The chain employs TRBV19 and TRBJ1-6; a weak D match, TRBD1 (6 bases). The V end lost 5 bases, the J end lost 1 base, and 12 bases lay between the germline ends. Germline CDR1 reads LNHDA; CDR2 reads SQIVND (reference sequence). The CDR3 totals 16 residues. In nucleotides, the CDR3 is TGTGCCAGTAGTTCCAGGGGCCGTTCCTATAATTCACCCCTCCACTTT. It encodes CASSSRGRSYNSPLHF.

This chain uses TRBV11-2 with TRBJ1-5; D is undetermined. The CDR3 contains 13 residues. The germline V and J ends were trimmed by 6 bases and 6 bases, with 12 bases remaining between them. The germline V gene has CDR1 SGHAT and CDR2 FQNNGV. The CDR3 DNA sequence: TGTGCCAGCAGTCCTAACGGGGTTCAGCCCCAGCATTTT. Its translation is CASSPNGVQPQHF.

The chain combines TRBV7-9 with TRBJ1-2; D is uncertain. This CDR3 contains 12 residues. Per the germline V gene, CDR1 is SEHNR and CDR2 is FQNEAQ (reference sequence). The V gene lost 3 bases and the J gene lost 4 bases, with 6 bases spanning the gap. For the CDR3, the DNA is TGTGCCAGCAGCTTTATAGTCTATGGCTACACCTTC. As protein: CASSFIVYGYTF.

Only a few counts were recorded for this clone. The gene calls are TRBV30 and TRBJ1-2; no definite D call. Trimming took off 2 bases at V and 8 bases at J, with 15 bases between the two ends. CDR1 is GTSNPN and CDR2 is SVGIG in the germline V gene (reference sequence). The CDR3 has 13 residues. CDR3 nucleotide sequence: TGTGCCTGGAGTCGCAGGCAGGATGAGGGCTACACCTTC. Its translation is CAWSRRQDEGYTF.

In this sample, this clone turned up a few times. The gene calls are TRBV28 and TRBJ1-2, with TRBD1 identical over 8 bases. This CDR3 comprises 15 residues. V trimming: 5 bases; J trimming: 4 bases; junction bases outside the gene matches: 9. The germline V gene has CDR1 MDHEN and CDR2 SYDVKM. CDR3 sequence: CASSGGGQGRYGYTF. In nucleotides, the CDR3 is TGTGCCAGCAGTGGGGGTGGACAGGGCCGCTATGGCTACACCTTC.

V and J are TRBV7-2 and TRBJ1-6; 9 nucleotides align to TRBD1. The germline V gene has CDR1 SGHTA and CDR2 FQGNSA. The CDR3 runs 16 residues. Unmatched junction bases numbered 5, after V lost 4 bases and J lost 4 bases. CDR3 region: CASSSQTGGYNSPLHF. DNA for the CDR3: TGTGCCAGCAGCTCCCAGACAGGGGGATATAATTCACCCCTCCACTTT.

The chain has TRBV28 and TRBJ2-7; 9 nucleotides line up with TRBD1. With V trimmed by 8 bases and J by 1 base, 6 bases remained unmatched. The CDR3 is 14 amino acids. Germline CDR1 reads MDHEN; CDR2 reads SYDVKM. The CDR3 is CASQTGTGSYEQYF. CDR3 in DNA: TGTGCCAGCCAAACCGGGACAGGGTCCTACGAGCAGTACTTC.

The V gene is TRBV4-2, the J gene TRBJ1-5, with D possibly being TRBD1 (6 bases). Looked up from germline, CDR1 is LGHNA and CDR2 is YNFKEQ. Trimming removed 2 bases at V and 6 bases at J, with 11 bases between. The CDR3 sequence is 14 residues long. CDR3 in DNA: TGTGCCAGCAGCCAACAACCAGGGGCTCAGCCCCAGCATTTT. Protein: CASSQQPGAQPQHF.

Remarks on this clone: This may come from a read error, since a much larger clone is one base off. V and J are TRBV10-1 and TRBJ1-6, with 7 bases aligning to TRBD1. The J segment lost 5 bases and the V segment lost 4 bases, leaving 2 bases of the junction unmatched. The CDR3 has 14 residues. Germline V CDR1 and CDR2: WNHNN, SYGVQD (reference sequence). CDR3 bases: TGCGCCAGCAGTGCGGGACAGAATAATTCACCCCTCCACTTT. Translated, it gives CASSAGQNNSPLHF.

The rearrangement uses TRBV9 and TRBJ1-2; tentatively, D is TRBD1 (6 bases). V lost 7 bases to trimming and J lost 6 bases, with 22 bases between them. The CDR3 extends over 15 amino acids. Germline-derived CDR1 and CDR2 are SGDLS and YYNGEE. The CDR3 DNA is TGTGCCAGCCGAATTCAGGGGCAGGGAAATAATGGCTACACCTTC. This gives the protein CASRIQGQGNNGYTF. Supplemented by reference TRBV9 and TRBJ1-2, the full variable domain reads DSGVTQTPKHLITATGQRVTLRCSPRSGDLSVYWYQQSLDQGLQFLIQYYNGEERAKGNILERFSAQQFPDLHSELNLSSLELGDSALYFCASRIQGQGNNGYTFGSGTRLTVV.

The rearrangement links TRBV18 to TRBJ2-1, with a tentative D call TRBD1 (7 bases). The germline V gene encodes CDR1 KGHSH and CDR2 LQKENI. CDR3 length: 19 residues. V lost 1 base and J 8 bases, leaving 27 bases between the germline ends. CDR3 DNA sequence: TGTGCCAGCTCACCACGACAGGGACTCGCCGGCCGGGGCCATGATGAGCAGTTCTTC. Protein: CASSPRQGLAGRGHDEQFF.

V gene TRBV6-6 combines with J gene TRBJ1-2; TRBD1 agrees at 8 bases. The germline V gene has CDR1 MNHNY and CDR2 SVGAGI (reference sequence). V lost 6 bases to trimming and J lost 2 bases; unmatched junction nucleotides: 8. The CDR3 length is 15 residues. The CDR3 protein is CASRLDRGENYGYTF. In nucleotides, the CDR3 is TGTGCCAGCAGACTCGACAGGGGCGAGAACTATGGCTACACCTTC.

V gene TRBV30 combines with J gene TRBJ2-5; 12 bases are shared with TRBD1. This CDR3 region has 13 residues. V lost 5 bases, J lost 5 bases, and 3 bases stayed unmatched. Germline V lookup: CDR1 GTSNPN, CDR2 SVGIG (reference sequence). The CDR3 DNA sequence: TGTGCCTGGGGGACAGGGGGCGTGGAGACCCAGTACTTC. As protein: CAWGTGGVETQYF.